This is a list of T cell receptor beta chains from one sample in a study of regulatory T cells in long-lasting Graves disease. TCRdb called the multiplex PCR reads again in MiXCR, with one record for every CDR3 protein. This sample has approximately 490,000 distinct CDR3 sequences, with around 15% found just once. This sample was also put to use in a study of T cells in Graves' hyperthyroidism and ophthalmopathy.

The source was peripheral blood mononuclear cells (PBMCs), collected at new diagnosis, from a patient treated with antithyroid drugs. These receptors came from a middle-aged man with Graves disease. The CDR3 runs from the conserved cysteine through the conserved F or W. Only some rows state a clone size, as once, few, many or a class for expanded clones.

V gene	J gene	clone size	CDR3 protein
TRBV11-2	TRBJ2-5	many	CASSSEKTGVVETQYF
TRBV20-1	TRBJ1-4	few	CSATHTGPSGVKLFF
TRBV28	TRBJ1-4	many	CASSLFRGEKLFF
TRBV10-3	TRBJ2-3	NA	CAIKALADTDTQYF
TRBV7-3	TRBJ1-1	many	CASSATRGGTEAFF
TRBV2	TRBJ2-1	many	CASSDRGSSYNEQFF
TRBV28	TRBJ1-3	many	CASSWADSGNTIYF
TRBV27	TRBJ2-3	many	CASNLSGRGTDTQYF
TRBV6-9	TRBJ2-3	NA	CAGSWKGGDTQYF
TRBV9	TRBJ2-7	few	CASSARTPSYEQYF
TRBV6-2/TRBV6-3	TRBJ1-4	many	CASREGGTREKLFF
TRBV11-1	TRBJ2-7	many	CASSLSLSRQYPYEQYF
TRBV24-1	TRBJ2-3	few	CATSRQGTADTQYF
TRBV5-1	NA	few	CASSLRVSRADQGEQFF
TRBV20-1	TRBJ2-1	NA	CSARARTSSYNEQFF
TRBV11-2	TRBJ2-7	NA	CASSQGQGDPSYEQYF
TRBV14	TRBJ2-7	many	CASSSTGTPYEQYF
TRBV2	TRBJ2-7	NA	CASRDFRRSQYF